This T cell receptor (beta chain) was found in a study of blood T cell repertoires in COVID-19. Study details: COVID-19 samples collected from the United States, Italy and Spain covered acute and convalescent phases. T cells, B-cell-depleted T cells, or PBMCs supplied cDNA or gDNA.

In the original workflow: For nucleated cells, counts were estimated from reference gene primer amplification. The method was immunoSEQ multiplex PCR; TCRdb's version includes in-frame clones alone and lacks a portion of them. For V, J and clone size, that table is used; D and trimming come from the DNA. Of under 500,000 clones in the sample, roughly nine tenths were seen once. With V trimmed by 0 bases and J by 0 bases, 5 bases remained unmatched. The CDR3 consists of 19 residues. Germline V lookup: CDR1 SGHVS, CDR2 FQNEAQ. Everyone who took part was roughly 18 to 89 years old, and they came from 24 US areas.

The chain is built from TRBV7-8 and TRBJ2-2; 12 nucleotides agree with TRBD1. The specimen was PBMCs or T cells enriched from blood (not recorded which). The source is a woman younger than 35 with acute COVID-19. The CDR3 region is CASSLASGQGAANTGELFF. The CDR3 DNA reads TGTGCCAGCAGCTTAGCGTCGGGACAGGGGGCAGCGAACACCGGGGAGCTGTTTTTT. The full variable domain, completed using reference TRBV7-8 and TRBJ2-2, is GAGVSQSPRYKVAKRGQDVALRCDPISGHVSLFWYQQALGQGPEFLTYFQNEAQLDKSGLPSDRFFAERPEGSVSTLKIQRTQQEDSAVYLCASSLASGQGAANTGELFFGEGSRLTVL.